This T cell receptor beta chain comes out of a study of blood T cell repertoires in COVID-19. Per germline, CDR1 KGHDR and CDR2 SFDVKD. V lost 3 bases and J lost 4; bases outside the gene matches: 3. This CDR3 is built from 15 residues. Generated by immunoSEQ multiplex PCR, the TCRdb table keeps only in-frame clones and is missing some. This table holds approximately 20,000 clones, around 81% found once. The rearrangement uses TRBV24-1 and TRBJ2-1, with TRBD2 matching over 9 bases. Sequencing used peripheral blood. The receptor comes from a man in his 60s with active COVID-19. CDR3 sequence reads: CATSDGLAQYNEQFF. CDR3 coding DNA: TGTGCCACCAGTGATGGACTAGCGCAATACAATGAGCAGTTCTTC.